Following are 19 T cell receptor beta chains from one sample sequenced in a study of tumor-infiltrating lymphocytes in primary liver carcinoma. From roughly 500 ng total RNA, TCR beta cDNA was generated with a primer in the constant region. Libraries covering TCR beta were generated through three nested multiplex PCR rounds (using a slightly modified ARM-PCR). Researchers ran the first two PCR rounds for approximately 10 cycles each with TRBV1-TRBV30 forward primers and a C-beta reverse primer. TCRdb analysed the multiplex PCR reads with MiXCR anew, one entry per CDR3 protein. The sample consists of roughly 100,000 distinct CDR3 sequences, around two thirds of them appearing once. Co-extracted RNA and DNA came from roughly 20-30 mg of unsorted bulk tissue. The sample consisted of liver tumor tissue from sampling region 2. Subset given: tumor region T2, inferior pole. These receptors were collected from a woman in her fifties or sixties with primary liver carcinoma and hepatitis B virus infection.

A remark on this clonotype: This could be a read error, since a much larger clone is one nucleotide away. As DNA, the CDR3 is TGTGGCAGCAGCTTAAGGGGACTAGACTACAATGAGCAGTTCTTC. Its protein is CGSSLRGLDYNEQFF. The J gene is TRBJ2-1, the V gene TRBV11-2, with TRBD2 identical over 8 bases. The CDR3 contains 15 residues. CDR1 and CDR2 from the germline V gene are SGHAT and FQNNGV.

A remark on this clonotype: The junction does not match germline at one end; this may be a read error. The CDR3 here is CALQDRGTVDYGYTF. For the CDR3, the DNA is TGTGCCTTACAGGACAGGGGGACGGTGGACTATGGCTACACCTTT. The rearrangement joins TRBV6-1 to TRBJ1-2; 10 bases are a match to TRBD1. CDR3 length: 15 amino acids. Germline V CDR1 and CDR2: MNHNS, SASEGT.

Concerning this clonotype: The CDR3 does not end in the conserved phenylalanine or tryptophan, so this is likely a read error. J is TRBJ2-5 and V is TRBV11-2; D possibly corresponds to TRBD1 (6 bases). The CDR3 extends over 16 amino acids. V was pared by 5 bases and J by 5 bases, with 21 bases between. Germline V gene sequence: CDR1 SGHAT, CDR2 FQNNGV. The CDR3 bases are TGTGCCAGCAGCCGCCGGTGGACAGACCTGCGCGAGACCCAGTACTCA. Its translation: CASSRRWTDLRETQYS.

The V gene is TRBV19, the J gene TRBJ2-2, with 7 bases fitting TRBD2. The junction had 8 bases not matched to a gene; V was cut back by 6 bases and J by 4 bases. Germline CDR1 LNHDA, CDR2 SQIVND (reference sequence). The CDR3 contains 15 residues. The CDR3 is CASRKLREGTGELFF. The CDR3 nucleotides read TGTGCCAGTAGGAAACTCAGGGAGGGCACCGGGGAGCTGTTTTTT.

The chain uses TRBV30 and TRBJ2-7; D may be TRBD2 (6 bases). The CDR3 totals 15 residues. Looked up from germline, CDR1 is GTSNPN and CDR2 is SVGIG (reference sequence). Trimming removed 0 bases at V and 0 bases at J, with 12 bases between. For the CDR3, the DNA is TGTGCCTGGAGTGTATGGGGGACTGCCTCCTACGAGCAGTACTTC. This gives the protein CAWSVWGTASYEQYF.

As for this clonotype: Possible read error: a much larger clone is one base away. The genes are TRBV5-1 and TRBJ2-5, with D possibly matching TRBD2 (5 bases). Looked up from germline, CDR1 is SGHRS and CDR2 is YFSETQ. Trimming took 0 bases from V and 5 from J, leaving 17 bases between them. The length of the CDR3 is 16 residues. The CDR3: CASSLEVSRGWETQYF. CDR3 coding DNA: TGCGCCAGCAGCTTGGAAGTATCCCGGGGATGGGAGACCCAGTACTTC.

Regarding this clonotype: The junction does not match germline at one end; this may be a read error. This rearrangement joins TRBV6-1 to TRBJ2-1; 8 bases map to TRBD2. CDR3 size: 20 residues. The germline CDR1 and CDR2 sequences are MNHNS and SASEGT. The CDR3 bases are TGTGCCACCAGCGATCGAAAGCGGGAGACTTGGAGAGGGGGGTACAATGAGCAGCTCTTC. This gives the protein CATSDRKRETWRGGYNEQLF.

This clonotype was detected many times. The chain has TRBV5-5 and TRBJ2-7; 8 bases map to TRBD1. CDR1 SGHKS and CDR2 YYEKEE come from the germline V gene (reference sequence). The CDR3 is 15 amino acids. With 0 bases clipped from V and 4 bases from J, the junction kept 6 bases outside the gene matches. CDR3 bases: TGTGCCAGCAGCTTGGTGGGGACAGGACCTTACGAGCAGTACTTC. It specifies CASSLVGTGPYEQYF.

Turning to this clonotype: One junction end does not reproduce the germline sequence, and a read error may be involved. J is TRBJ2-7 and V is TRBV11-2; D ambiguous. The CDR3 contains 14 residues. Germline loops: CDR1 SGHAT, CDR2 FQNNGV. CDR3 DNA: TGTGCCAGCAGCTTACTTCGACTGGCGCACGAGGAGTACTTC. It yields the protein CASSLLRLAHEEYF.

The chain employs TRBV28 and TRBJ1-5; TRBD1 matches at 7 bases. Unmatched junction bases numbered 4, after V lost 6 bases and J lost 5 bases. Germline V gene sequence: CDR1 MDHEN, CDR2 SYDVKM. The CDR3 consists of 13 residues. The DNA of the CDR3 is TGTGCCAGCAGGGACAGGAGAGATCAGCCCCAGCATTTT. This gives the protein CASRDRRDQPQHF. The entire variable domain, with the rest obtained from reference TRBV28 and TRBJ1-5, is as follows: DVKVTQSSRYLVKRTGEKVFLECVQDMDHENMFWYRQDPGLGLRLIYFSYDVKMKEKGDIPEGYSVSREKKERFSLILESASTNQTSMYLCASRDRRDQPQHFGDGTRLSIL.

As regards this clonotype: This may arise from a read error, as a much more abundant clone is one base away. The rearrangement joins TRBV6-1 to TRBJ2-7, with D tentatively TRBD1 (8 bases). CDR3 size: 12 residues. V was clipped by 10 bases and J by 4 bases, with 14 bases between them. Germline V gene sequence: CDR1 MNHNS, CDR2 SASEGT. As DNA, the CDR3 is TGTGCCAATACAGGGGGGGAATACGAGCAGTACTTC. It translates to CANTGGEYEQYF.

Comment on this clonotype: One end of the junction is discordant with germline, which a read error may explain. The J gene is TRBJ2-3, the V gene TRBV4-2; D may be TRBD1 or TRBD2 (6 bases each). From germline, CDR1 is LGHNA and CDR2 YNFKEQ. CDR3 length: 15 amino acids. CDR3 sequence: CVSSQEVGGTDTQYF. In nucleotides, the CDR3 is TGTGTCAGCAGCCAAGAGGTAGGGGGGACAGATACGCAGTATTTT.

The J gene is TRBJ1-5, the V gene TRBV6-5; possibly TRBD1 for D (6 bases). CDR3 size: 14 residues. Per germline, CDR1 MNHEY and CDR2 SVGAGI. The germline V and J ends were trimmed by 6 bases and 8 bases, with 17 bases remaining between them. The CDR3 nucleotides are TGTGCCAGCAGATCCCTACAGGGTGGTAAGCCCCAGCATTTT. Its protein is CASRSLQGGKPQHF.

Notes on this clonotype: One junction end disagrees with the germline gene, perhaps due to a read error. The chain has TRBV5-1 and TRBJ2-1, with 7 bases fitting TRBD1. The germline V gene has CDR1 SGHRS and CDR2 YFSETQ. The CDR3 runs to 15 residues. The CDR3 bases are TGCGCCAGCAGCTTGGGAGGGACAGTGGGAAATGGGCAGTTCTTC. It yields the protein CASSLGGTVGNGQFF. Looking up the rest from reference TRBV5-1 and TRBJ2-1 gives the full variable domain: KAGVTQTPRYLIKTRGQQVTLSCSPISGHRSVSWYQQTPGQGLQFLFEYFSETQRNKGNFPGRFSGRQFSNSRSEMNVSTLELGDSALYLCASSLGGTVGNGQFFGPGTRLTVL.

This clonotype was observed once. A read error may produce the germline difference seen at one junction end. This chain links TRBV29-1 with TRBJ2-3, with D unresolved. This CDR3 has 12 residues. CDR1 is SQVTM, CDR2 ANQGSEA, per germline. The CDR3 reads CIVAFGTDTQYF. CDR3 nucleotides: TGCATCGTTGCGTTTGGTACAGATACGCAGTATTTT.

Points on this clonotype: A much larger clonotype is one base distant, so this may be a read error. J is TRBJ2-7 and V is TRBV13; D not resolved. Trimming cost V 7 bases and J 5 bases, with 18 bases left between them. Germline V lookup: CDR1 PRHDT, CDR2 FYEKMQ (reference sequence). This CDR3 has 14 residues. The CDR3 is CASMRKTEVNEQYF. The CDR3 DNA sequence: TGTGCCAGCATGAGGAAAACGGAAGTAAACGAGCAGTACTTC.

In regard to this clonotype: At one boundary the junction diverges from the germline segment, which might be a read error. The chain combines TRBV10-3 with TRBJ2-1; D call uncertain. This CDR3 has 14 residues. Germline values: CDR1 ENHRY, CDR2 SYGVKD. The CDR3 region is CAISTIGSCNEQFF. CDR3 in DNA: TGTGCCATCAGTACGATAGGGTCCTGCAATGAGCAGTTCTTC.

Remarks on this clonotype: The junction does not match germline at one end; this may be a read error. This chain links TRBV11-2 with TRBJ2-2; the D gene is possibly TRBD2 (5 bases). The CDR3 loop spans 12 amino acids. CDR1 is SGHAT and CDR2 is FQNNGV in the germline V gene. The CDR3 coding sequence is TGTGACAGCAGCCCCGGGGTCGGGGAGCCGTCTTTT. Its protein product is CDSSPGVGEPSF.

Concerning this clonotype itself: This may be a read error, as it is one base from a much larger clone. The chain uses TRBV6-5 and TRBJ2-6; no clear D. This CDR3 is built from 12 residues. The germline CDR1 and CDR2 sequences are MNHEY and SVGAGI. This CDR3 is CASSPETNVRTF. CDR3 DNA: TGTGCCAGCAGCCCAGAGACCAACGTCCGGACTTTC.